This is a list of T cell receptor beta chains from one sample in a study of blood T cell repertoires in COVID-19. TCRdb keeps only in-frame clones here, not all; method: immunoSEQ multiplex PCR. The sample contains hundreds of thousands of clones, about 89% of which appear only once. The sample was peripheral blood. These TCRs come from a woman aged 45-59 years with COVID-19, enrolled during active disease. CDR3s include the opening cysteine and the closing phenylalanine or tryptophan. A D gene is named only where the DNA matches it firmly. Some rows have no size entry. The others give once, few or many, or a class for an expanded clone.

V gene,D gene,clone size,J gene,CDR3 protein,CDR3 DNA
TRBV6-5,TRBD1,.,TRBJ2-4,CASLSQGAKNIQYF,TGTGCCAGCCTATCACAGGGGGCCAAAAACATTCAGTACTTC
TRBV6-6,TRBD1,.,TRBJ1-4,CASSPLHSGTGNGRFREKLFF,TGTGCCAGCAGCCCATTGCACTCCGGGACAGGGAACGGGCGCTTTCGGGAAAAACTGTTTTTT
TRBV28,.,.,TRBJ1-2,CASSLLTGFSGGYTF,TGTGCCAGCAGTTTATTGACCGGATTCTCCGGGGGCTACACCTTC
TRBV3-1/TRBV3-2,TRBD1,.,TRBJ1-3,CASSQTTGADTIYF,TGTGCCAGCAGCCAAACCACAGGGGCGGACACCATATATTTT
TRBV9,.,.,TRBJ1-2,CATMGARGYTF,TGTGCTACAATGGGGGCACGCGGCTACACCTTC
TRBV3-1/TRBV3-2,.,.,TRBJ1-4,CASNSAAFSEKLFF,TGTGCCAGTAACTCGGCGGCATTCAGTGAAAAACTGTTTTTT
TRBV16,.,.,TRBJ2-2,CASSPDRPGNGELFF,TGTGCCAGCAGTCCGGACAGACCTGGGAACGGGGAGCTGTTTTTT
TRBV15,.,few,TRBJ1-6,CATSVTGDSPLHF,TGTGCCACCAGCGTTACAGGAGATTCACCCCTCCACTTT
TRBV12-5,.,.,TRBJ2-7,CASGLGLEQYF,TGTGCTAGTGGTTTGGGGCTCGAGCAGTACTTC
TRBV5-5,.,.,TRBJ2-2,CASSTVRGTGELFF,TGTGCCAGCAGCACTGTAAGGGGAACCGGGGAGCTGTTTTTT
TRBV7-9,.,.,TRBJ1-2,CASSLLTSAGYTF,TGTGCCAGCAGCTTATTGACTTCGGCTGGCTACACCTTC
TRBV27,TRBD1,.,TRBJ1-2,CASSLSGGEGYTF,TGTGCCAGCAGTTTATCAGGGGGCGAAGGCTACACCTTC
TRBV27,.,.,TRBJ2-3,CASSLNEDTQYF,TGTGCCAGCAGTTTAAATGAGGATACGCAGTATTTT
TRBV9,.,.,TRBJ2-7,CASSVAGGPTYEQYF,TGTGCCAGCAGCGTAGCCGGGGGGCCAACCTACGAGCAGTACTTC
TRBV29-1,.,.,TRBJ2-7,CSVVISDSYEQYF,TGCAGCGTTGTGATATCAGACTCCTACGAGCAGTACTTC
TRBV20-1,TRBD1,.,TRBJ2-1,CSASLGQGTNEQFF,TGCAGTGCTAGTCTAGGACAGGGGACGAATGAGCAGTTCTTC
TRBV19,.,.,TRBJ1-2,CASSIGGASALRGYTF,TGTGCCAGTAGTATAGGAGGCGCCTCGGCTTTGCGGGGCTACACCTTC
TRBV18,TRBD2,.,TRBJ2-2,CASSLTSANTGELFF,TGTGCCAGCTCCCTGACTAGCGCGAACACCGGGGAGCTGTTTTTT
TRBV7-9,.,.,TRBJ1-2,CASSLGRTGTGGYTF,TGTGCCAGCAGCTTAGGGAGAACAGGGACGGGTGGCTACACCTTC
TRBV27,.,.,TRBJ2-2,CASSSALMYGGELFF,TGTGCCAGCAGTTCCGCACTCATGTACGGCGGGGAGCTGTTTTTT
TRBV5-1,.,.,TRBJ1-6,CASSYASSPLHF,TGCGCCAGCAGCTATGCCAGTTCACCCCTCCACTTT
TRBV12-5,TRBD1,.,TRBJ1-5,CASGSGQGPYYQPQHF,TGTGCTAGTGGTTCCGGACAGGGGCCCTACTATCAGCCCCAGCATTTT
TRBV6-1,.,few,TRBJ2-1,CASSEDYGGYNEQFF,TGTGCCAGCAGTGAAGATTATGGAGGCTACAATGAGCAGTTCTTC
TRBV5-1,.,.,TRBJ2-2,CASSLVGRGAGELFF,TGCGCCAGCAGCTTGGTCGGCAGGGGGGCCGGGGAGCTGTTTTTT
TRBV19,.,.,TRBJ1-3,CASSEIGNTIYF,TGTGCCAGTAGTGAGATAGGAAACACCATATATTTT
TRBV7-3,.,once,TRBJ1-1,CASSAGRNTEAFF,TGTGCCAGCAGCGCCGGGAGGAACACTGAAGCTTTCTTT
TRBV27,.,.,TRBJ1-5,CASSFGADNQPQHF,TGTGCCAGCAGTTTTGGTGCAGACAATCAGCCCCAGCATTTT
TRBV9,TRBD1,.,TRBJ1-1,CASSILDRQNTEAFF,TGTGCCAGCAGCATCCTGGACAGGCAGAACACTGAAGCTTTCTTT
TRBV7-9,TRBD2,.,TRBJ2-2,CASSSAGGWTGELFF,TGTGCCAGCAGCTCAGCGGGGGGTTGGACCGGGGAGCTGTTTTTT
TRBV18,TRBD1,.,TRBJ1-1,CASSPTDRGGTEAFF,TGTGCCAGCTCACCAACCGACAGGGGGGGCACTGAAGCTTTCTTT
TRBV5-1,.,.,TRBJ1-1,CASSISGTGNTEAFF,TGCGCCAGCAGCATATCCGGAACGGGGAACACTGAAGCTTTCTTT
TRBV12-5,.,few,TRBJ1-2,CASGLSPPLGYTF,TGTGCTAGTGGTTTGAGCCCTCCTTTGGGCTACACCTTC
TRBV19,.,.,TRBJ1-2,CASKDNYYGYTF,TGTGCCAGTAAGGACAATTACTATGGCTACACCTTC
TRBV7-2,.,.,TRBJ2-2,CASSLDSGGNTGELFF,TGTGCCAGCAGCTTAGATTCAGGAGGGAACACCGGGGAGCTGTTTTTT
TRBV9,TRBD1,few,TRBJ2-2,CASSSPTGGANTGELFF,TGTGCCAGCAGCTCACCGACAGGGGGCGCGAACACCGGGGAGCTGTTTTTT
TRBV5-5,TRBD1,.,TRBJ1-2,CASSFGQDYGYTF,TGTGCCAGCAGCTTTGGACAGGACTATGGCTACACCTTC
TRBV2,TRBD1,.,TRBJ1-5,CASTSTGDANQPQHF,TGTGCCAGCACCTCGACAGGGGACGCCAATCAGCCCCAGCATTTT
TRBV6-5,.,.,TRBJ2-1,CASGRGWGNEQFF,TGTGCCAGCGGGCGGGGATGGGGCAATGAGCAGTTCTTC
TRBV7-2,TRBD1,.,TRBJ2-5,CASSSDRGQETQYF,TGTGCCAGCAGCTCGGACAGGGGTCAAGAGACCCAGTACTTC
TRBV12-2,.,.,TRBJ1-6,CASRLCMCQGNNSPLHF,TGTGCAAGTCGCTTATGCATGTGCCAGGGAAATAATTCACCCCTCCACTTT
TRBV11-2,TRBD1,few,TRBJ1-6,CASSQGTGASPLHF,TGTGCCAGCAGTCAAGGGACAGGGGCTTCACCCCTCCACTTT
TRBV20-1,.,.,TRBJ2-7,CSARGKDEQYF,TGCAGTGCTAGGGGCAAGGACGAGCAGTACTTC
TRBV2,TRBD1,.,TRBJ1-1,CASRTGTGNQNTEAFF,TGTGCCAGCAGGACCGGGACAGGAAATCAGAACACTGAAGCTTTCTTT
TRBV10-3,TRBD1,.,TRBJ1-5,CAIRVTGDSNQPQHF,TGTGCCATCAGGGTTACAGGGGATAGCAATCAGCCCCAGCATTTT
TRBV24-1,.,.,TRBJ1-3,CATRGDGVDTIYF,TGTGCCACCAGGGGAGATGGGGTTGACACCATATATTTT
TRBV19,.,.,TRBJ2-2,CASIEAHGANTGELFF,TGTGCCAGTATTGAGGCTCACGGGGCGAACACCGGGGAGCTGTTTTTT
TRBV2,.,.,TRBJ1-1,CASSGPLIVNTEAFF,TGTGCCAGCAGCGGTCCGTTAATAGTGAACACTGAAGCTTTCTTT
TRBV12-3/TRBV12-4,.,.,TRBJ1-2,CASSFGHFYGYTF,TGTGCCAGCAGTTTCGGACACTTCTATGGCTACACCTTC
TRBV19,.,.,TRBJ2-7,CASSVAGEYEQYF,TGTGCCAGTAGCGTCGCAGGGGAGTACGAGCAGTACTTC
TRBV19,TRBD1,.,TRBJ1-5,CASSPSDRGIGNQPQHF,TGTGCCAGTAGTCCCTCGGACAGGGGGATTGGCAATCAGCCCCAGCATTTT
TRBV6-1,.,.,TRBJ1-5,CASSAGGIGSNQPQHF,TGTGCCAGCAGTGCGGGGGGAATAGGTAGCAATCAGCCCCAGCATTTT
TRBV9,TRBD1,.,TRBJ1-2,CASSVTDRGGGYTF,TGTGCCAGCAGCGTAACCGACAGGGGAGGGGGCTACACCTTC
TRBV5-1,TRBD1,once,TRBJ1-4,CASSLGTGYEKLFF,TGCGCCAGCAGCTTGGGGACAGGATACGAAAAACTGTTTTTT
TRBV21-1,.,.,TRBJ1-2,CASFPPTGNYGYTF,TGTGCCAGCTTTCCACCGACAGGGAACTATGGCTACACCTTC
TRBV6-6,.,.,TRBJ1-5,CASSQPGQLHSNQPQHF,TGTGCCAGCAGTCAACCAGGACAGCTCCATAGCAATCAGCCCCAGCATTTT
TRBV29-1,TRBD1,.,TRBJ1-2,CSVEDPTTGSWDGYTF,TGCAGCGTTGAAGATCCGACGACAGGGAGTTGGGATGGCTACACCTTC
TRBV28,.,.,TRBJ2-7,CASSRGIRPYEQYF,TGTGCCAGCAGTCGGGGAATTCGCCCTTACGAGCAGTACTTC
TRBV3-1/TRBV3-2,.,.,TRBJ1-1,CASSQEPQGFNEAFF,TGTGCCAGCAGCCAAGAGCCCCAGGGATTTAATGAAGCTTTCTTT
TRBV11-2,.,.,TRBJ2-7,CASSLAGGRGEQYF,TGTGCCAGCAGCTTAGCGGGGGGCCGAGGCGAGCAGTACTTC
TRBV10-3,.,.,TRBJ2-7,CAISEGSSYEQYF,TGTGCCATCAGTGAGGGGAGCTCCTACGAGCAGTACTTC